This T cell receptor (beta chain) was captured in a study of T-cell reconstitution after alpha-beta-depleted transplantation in children. Comment on this clonotype: Its specificity is unknown.

Regarding the study as a whole: There were some patients whose high TCRbeta diversity at day 60 came from surviving recipient T cells and thymic progenitors. About two months after transplant, alpha-beta T cells reportedly came from several hundred expanded graft clones. Most T-cell counts and diversity one year after the transplant came from T cells that were newly produced.

Unique molecular identifiers were incorporated into the prepared TCRbeta library. TCRdb reprocessed the PCR reads via MiXCR and lists one record per CDR3 protein. The sample lists hundreds of thousands of distinct CDR3 sequences, 8.2% occurring once. The CDR3 runs to 14 residues. The V segment lost 2 bases and the J segment 2 bases; nucleotides outside the gene matches: 3. CDR1 SGHNT and CDR2 YYREEE come from the germline V gene (reference sequence). This specimen was PBMCs, mostly from graft donor cells, taken 180 days after TCRalphabeta/CD19-depleted stem cell transplant. The chain joins TRBV5-4 to TRBJ2-5; 7 positions match TRBD2. This clonotype originated in a male patient aged 10 to 17 who had a stem cell transplant for acute lymphoblastic leukemia, so the T cells may come from the graft donor. The CDR3 DNA follows: TGTGCCAGCAGCTTTTGGGGGGGACAAGAGACCCAGTACTTC. Amino acid sequence: CASSFWGGQETQYF.